Described below is a single T cell receptor (beta chain) sequence and its context. Antigen specificity is unknown. The sample belongs to a study of T cell responses to AZD1222 COVID-19 vaccine. Study-wide results and caveats: Breadth and depth of Spike-specific TCRs rose after two AZD1222 doses. Donors skewed white British and female; clonal diversity was possibly underestimated. Targeting of unmutated variant regions was reportedly seen in nearly half of spike-specific TCRs. Only six AZD1222 recipients tested seropositive at baseline.

This CDR3 is 14 amino acids long. Germline-derived CDR1 and CDR2 are MNHEY and SVGAGI. Trimming stripped 2 bases from V and 4 bases from J, with 12 bases between. The assay was immunoSEQ multiplex PCR, and TCRdb's table has in-frame clones only and misses some. The sample lists about 140,000 clones, roughly nine tenths occurring once. V and J are TRBV6-5 and TRBJ2-7; D perhaps matches TRBD1 (6 bases). The clonotype originates from an adult in good health. Sequences were derived from peripheral blood, sampled on day 0 of AZD1222 vaccination. For the CDR3, the DNA is TGTGCCAGCAGTTACGATGCCAGGGGTTACGAGCAGTACTTC. Translated, it gives CASSYDARGYEQYF.